The 5 T cell receptor beta chains below all came from one sample that was sequenced in a study of T-cell memory formation after mild COVID-19. TCRdb re-called the 5' RACE reads with MiXCR, one entry per CDR3 protein. The sample consists of fewer than 300,000 distinct CDR3 sequences, 15% to 20% of them appearing once. Sequenced input: PBMCs or a T cell subset sorted from them (not recorded which). The receptors originated from a man aged 18 to 29 who had mild COVID-19 (a few samples of this study predate the infection). Cell type and time point are not known.

This clonotype has just a few counts. CDR3 protein: CASSFTRGGSTDTQYF. The CDR3 DNA reads as TGTGCCAGCAGCTTCACGCGGGGGGGAAGCACAGATACGCAGTATTTT. The rearrangement links TRBV7-2 to TRBJ2-3; 9 bases are a match to TRBD2. The V gene's germline CDR1 is SGHTA and CDR2 FQGNSA. The junction had 4 bases not matched to a gene; V was cut back by 3 bases and J by 0 bases. The CDR3 is 16 residues long. Supplemented by reference TRBV7-2 and TRBJ2-3, the full variable domain reads GAGVSQSPSNKVTEKGKDVELRCDPISGHTALYWYRQSLGQGLEFLIYFQGNSAPDKSGLPSDRFSAERTGGSVSTLTIQRTQQEDSAVYLCASSFTRGGSTDTQYFGPGTRLTVL.

V and J are TRBV6-2 or TRBV6-3 and TRBJ2-3, with 11 positions matching TRBD2. The germline V gene encodes CDR1 MNHEY and CDR2 SVGEGT. This CDR3 has 18 amino acids. V was pared by 5 bases and J by 3 bases, with 13 bases of the junction left unmatched. In DNA, the CDR3 is TGTGCCAGCAGTAAAGGGGGGACTAGCGGATACCTGACAGATACGCAGTATTTT. It codes for CASSKGGTSGYLTDTQYF.

This clonotype showed up just a few times. The chain employs TRBV20-1 and TRBJ2-3, with D possibly TRBD1 on 6 matching bases. The germline V and J ends were trimmed by 1 base and 0 bases, with 8 bases remaining between them. Looked up from germline, CDR1 is DFQATT and CDR2 is SNEGSKA (reference sequence). This CDR3 has 14 amino acids. The CDR3 DNA sequence: TGCAGTGCTAGAGCAGGGGCTAGCACAGATACGCAGTATTTT. Amino acid sequence: CSARAGASTDTQYF.

This clonotype has a handful of counts. The chain is built from TRBV7-8 and TRBJ1-2, with 10 positions matching TRBD1. CDR1 SGHVS and CDR2 FQNEAQ come from the germline V gene. CDR3 length: 16 amino acids. The V segment lost 1 base and the J segment 7 bases; nucleotides outside the gene matches: 9. The CDR3 nucleotides are TGTGCCAGCAGCTTAGAATCCGGGACAGGGGCTAGTGGCTACACCTTC. Protein sequence: CASSLESGTGASGYTF.

This clonotype was recorded a few times. The chain uses TRBV30 and TRBJ1-3; 8 bases match TRBD1. The CDR3 contains 14 residues. V lost 5 bases, J lost 3 bases, and 6 bases stayed unmatched. Germline V gene sequence: CDR1 GTSNPN, CDR2 SVGIG (reference sequence). In DNA form, the CDR3 reads TGTGCCTGGGGCGGACAGGGATTTGGAAACACCATATATTTT. The encoded protein is CAWGGQGFGNTIYF. The entire variable domain, with the rest obtained from reference TRBV30 and TRBJ1-3, is as follows: SQTIHQWPATLVQPVGSPLSLECTVEGTSNPNLYWYRQAAGRGLQLLFYSVGIGQISSEVPQNLSASRPQDRQFILSSKKLLLSDSGFYLCAWGGQGFGNTIYFGEGSWLTVV.